Below are 32 T cell receptor beta chains sequenced from a single sample in a study of technical replicates of blood from a few donors. Data came from immunoSEQ multiplex PCR; TCRdb stores just in-frame clones and leaves some out. Seen here are under 85,000 clones, around 97% observed once, and the top ten hold approximately 0.2%. Source material: T cells isolated from PBMCs. These receptors all come from a human donor in good health.

The gene calls are TRBV29-1 and TRBJ2-7, with D tentatively TRBD2 (5 bases). The CDR3 extends over 12 amino acids. Trimming removed 4 bases from V and 2 bases from J, with 9 bases in between. The V gene's germline CDR1 is SQVTM and CDR2 ANQGSEA. This CDR3 is CSVVRGTYEQYF. The DNA for the CDR3 is TGCAGCGTTGTCCGGGGAACCTACGAGCAGTACTTC.

The chain couples TRBV2 to TRBJ2-1, with TRBD2 as a possible D gene (6 bases). CDR1 and CDR2 from the germline V gene are SNHLY and FYNNEI. Trimming removed 6 bases at V and 1 base at J, with 16 bases between. CDR3 length: 16 residues. The CDR3 sequence: CASRGLRDSSYNEQFF. CDR3 DNA: TGTGCCAGCAGGGGTCTCCGGGACTCTTCCTACAATGAGCAGTTCTTC. Based on the CDR3 plus reference TRBV2 and TRBJ2-1, the full variable domain is EPEVTQTPSHQVTQMGQEVILRCVPISNHLYFYWYRQILGQKVEFLVSFYNNEISEKSEIFDDQFSVERPDGSNFTLKIRSTKLEDSAMYFCASRGLRDSSYNEQFFGPGTRLTVL.

This clone was seen only once. CDR3 nucleotide sequence: TGTGCCAGCAACTTCGGGGAAGACTATGGCTACACCTTC. Residues: CASNFGEDYGYTF. The V and J genes are TRBV7-8 and TRBJ1-2, with D unresolved. Germline values: CDR1 SGHVS, CDR2 FQNEAQ. CDR3 length equals 13 residues. V was cut by 7 bases and J by 3 bases, with 12 bases left in between.

The CDR3 region has the DNA TGTGCCAGCAGCTTGGACGGGACTAGTGCCTACAATGAGCAGTTCTTC. Encoded protein: CASSLDGTSAYNEQFF. The chain couples TRBV5-5 to TRBJ2-1, with 8 bases lining up with TRBD2. Trimming cost V 0 bases and J 2 bases; bases outside gene matches: 4. This CDR3 spans 16 amino acids. Germline CDR1 and CDR2: SGHKS and YYEKEE (reference sequence).

Here the CDR3 reads CASSLGFWRGGNTQYF. The CDR3 coding sequence is TGTGCCAGCAGCTTAGGCTTTTGGCGGGGGGGGAATACGCAGTATTTT. The chain has TRBV7-2 and TRBJ2-3; 9 bases are shared with TRBD2. V dropped 1 base and J dropped 7; count of bases not matched to a gene: 9. The CDR3 runs 16 residues. CDR1 and CDR2 (germline): SGHTA, FQGNSA. The variable domain in full, with the rest retrieved from reference TRBV7-2 and TRBJ2-3, is GAGVSQSPSNKVTEKGKDVELRCDPISGHTALYWYRQSLGQGLEFLIYFQGNSAPDKSGLPSDRFSAERTGGSVSTLTIQRTQQEDSAVYLCASSLGFWRGGNTQYFGPGTRLTVL.

V gene TRBV6-5 combines with J gene TRBJ2-7; D possibly corresponds to TRBD1 (6 bases). This CDR3 comprises 15 residues. Germline V CDR1 and CDR2: MNHEY, SVGAGI. V was clipped by 5 bases and J by 2 bases, with 16 bases between them. In DNA, the CDR3 is TGTGCCAGCAGTCCCCACGGACAGATCCCCTACGAGCAGTACTTC. Protein product: CASSPHGQIPYEQYF.

The genes are TRBV27 and TRBJ2-7; 7 nucleotides align to TRBD1. This CDR3 has 15 amino acids. V lost 1 base, J lost 2 bases, and 5 bases stayed unmatched. The germline V gene encodes CDR1 MNHEY and CDR2 SMNVEV (reference sequence). The CDR3 region is CASSLFGTVPYEQYF. The CDR3 DNA reads TGTGCCAGCAGTTTATTCGGGACAGTTCCCTACGAGCAGTACTTC.

The chain links TRBV28 to TRBJ1-5; no clear D. CDR1 and CDR2 (germline): MDHEN, SYDVKM. This CDR3 contains 14 residues. The V gene lost 6 bases and the J gene lost 0 bases, with 9 bases spanning the gap. CDR3 DNA: TGTGCCAGCAGCGTAACAGTTAGCAATCAGCCCCAGCATTTT. Encoded protein: CASSVTVSNQPQHF.

The chain combines TRBV4-1 with TRBJ1-4; a weak D match, TRBD1 (6 bases). V lost 1 base and J lost 8, with 14 bases in between. Germline lookup yields CDR1 MGHRA and CDR2 YSYEKL. The CDR3 contains 15 residues. CDR3 DNA sequence: TGCGCCAGCAGCCAAGGGGGCAGGGGAGACGAAAAACTGTTTTTT. This sequence encodes CASSQGGRGDEKLFF.

V usage is TRBV7-6 and J usage is TRBJ1-1, with D perhaps TRBD1 (6 bases). The V end lost 2 bases, the J end lost 2 bases, and 15 bases lay between the germline ends. There are 16 residues in the CDR3. Germline V CDR1 and CDR2: SGHVS, FNYEAQ. The CDR3 DNA is TGTGCCAGCAGCTTACGGGGAGCGGGGGCCAACACTGAAGCTTTCTTT. Its translation is CASSLRGAGANTEAFF.

The rearrangement links TRBV19 to TRBJ1-5; D is possibly TRBD1 (6 bases). V was pared by 7 bases and J by 3 bases, with 25 bases between. CDR1 LNHDA and CDR2 SQIVND come from the germline V gene (reference sequence). CDR3 length equals 18 residues. The CDR3 nucleotides are TGTGCCAGTAAGTTCGTCTCTGTAAGAACAGGGCCCAATCAGCCCCAGCATTTT. As protein: CASKFVSVRTGPNQPQHF.

This clone was recorded once. This chain joins TRBV7-9 and TRBJ2-7; a possible D gene is TRBD2 (5 bases). Germline loops: CDR1 SEHNR, CDR2 FQNEAQ (reference sequence). V dropped 5 bases and J dropped 3 bases, with 17 bases sitting between them. This CDR3 has 15 amino acids. CDR3 coding DNA: TGTGCCAGCAGCCGCTCCTCGGGGTCAGGCTACGAGCAGTACTTC. Amino acids: CASSRSSGSGYEQYF. Looking up the rest from reference TRBV7-9 and TRBJ2-7 gives the full variable domain: DTGVSQNPRHKITKRGQNVTFRCDPISEHNRLYWYRQTLGQGPEFLTYFQNEAQLEKSRLLSDRFSAERPKGSFSTLEIQRTEQGDSAMYLCASSRSSGSGYEQYFGPGTRLTVT.

The gene calls are TRBV28 and TRBJ2-7; possible D gene TRBD2, 5 bases. Germline assignment: CDR1 MDHEN and CDR2 SYDVKM. The CDR3 runs 11 residues. V gave up 7 bases and J gave up 2 bases, with 6 bases separating them. CDR3 sequence: CASTLAYEQYF. The CDR3 nucleotides read TGTGCCAGCACACTAGCCTACGAGCAGTACTTC.

The chain has TRBV4-2 and TRBJ2-2; 10 nucleotides agree with TRBD1. Looked up from germline, CDR1 is LGHNA and CDR2 is YNFKEQ. The CDR3 totals 18 residues. V lost 2 bases and J lost 4; bases outside the gene matches: 10. CDR3 DNA: TGTGCCAGCAGCCAACCACCGGGACAGGGGTTGGGCACCGGGGAGCTGTTTTTT. It translates to CASSQPPGQGLGTGELFF.

This sequence joins TRBV19 and TRBJ2-1, with 7 nucleotides matching TRBD2. Trimming cost V 9 bases and J 4 bases; bases outside gene matches: 9. This CDR3 has 14 residues. Germline V gene lookup returns CDR1 LNHDA and CDR2 SQIVND (reference sequence). DNA for the CDR3: TGTGCCAGCGATGGGGGGGAGAGTTACAATGAGCAGTTCTTC. It codes for CASDGGESYNEQFF.

The chain has TRBV4-1 and TRBJ1-2; TRBD1 agrees at 8 bases. The CDR3 loop spans 18 amino acids. The germline gives CDR1 MGHRA, CDR2 YSYEKL. Unmatched junction bases numbered 11, after V lost 0 bases and J lost 2 bases. Here the CDR3 DNA reads TGCGCCAGCAGCCAAGATGTCGGCAGGGGGCGAAAGAACTATGGCTACACCTTC. It is translated as CASSQDVGRGRKNYGYTF.

V is TRBV6-1 and J is TRBJ2-2, with D hard to call. V lost 2 bases to trimming and J lost 6 bases, with 7 bases between them. The CDR3 sequence is 13 residues long. Germline V gene lookup returns CDR1 MNHNS and CDR2 SASEGT. The CDR3 bases are TGTGCCAGCAGTGAATCGTCCGCCGGGGAGCTGTTTTTT. Translation gives CASSESSAGELFF.

This clone has just one count. The chain uses TRBV28 and TRBJ2-5; possibly TRBD1 for D (6 bases). The CDR3 has 14 amino acids. Germline V gives CDR1 MDHEN, CDR2 SYDVKM. The V gene lost 3 bases and the J gene lost 5 bases, with 13 bases spanning the gap. CDR3 in DNA: TGTGCCAGCAGTTTTTCCGGGACACCCGAGACCCAGTACTTC. Amino acids: CASSFSGTPETQYF.

The J gene is TRBJ2-7, the V gene TRBV14, with D hard to call. CDR3 length: 14 residues. The V gene's germline CDR1 is SGHDN and CDR2 FVKESK. Trimming pared 4 bases from V and 2 bases from J, leaving 12 bases between. The CDR3 bases are TGTGCCAGCAGCCCCCTCGGGTTTACCTACGAGCAGTACTTC. This translates into CASSPLGFTYEQYF.

The chain is built from TRBV19 and TRBJ2-7, with 9 bases matching TRBD2. CDR1 is LNHDA, CDR2 SQIVND, per germline (reference sequence). This CDR3 comprises 16 residues. After removal of 3 bases from V and 3 bases from J, the junction contained 9 bases not matched to a gene. The CDR3 DNA reads as TGTGCCAGTAGTATCCAGGCGGGAGGGAGATACTACGAGCAGTACTTC. It translates to CASSIQAGGRYYEQYF. Combining the CDR3 with reference TRBV19 and TRBJ2-7 gives the whole variable domain DGGITQSPKYLFRKEGQNVTLSCEQNLNHDAMYWYRQDPGQGLRLIYYSQIVNDFQKGDIAEGYSVSREKKESFPLTVTSAQKNPTAFYLCASSIQAGGRYYEQYFGPGTRLTVT.

The chain joins TRBV5-1 to TRBJ2-1; 7 bases are a match to TRBD1. CDR3 size: 14 residues. V lost 1 base and J lost 8; bases outside the gene matches: 6. CDR1 is SGHRS and CDR2 is YFSETQ in the germline V gene. Here the CDR3 reads CASSLLQGFDEQFF. For the CDR3, the DNA is TGCGCCAGCAGCTTGTTACAGGGGTTTGATGAGCAGTTCTTC.

The V call is TRBV19, the J call TRBJ1-2; TRBD1 matches at 8 bases. The CDR3 runs to 14 residues. J gave up 2 bases and V 2 bases, and 1 base lay outside the gene matches. Germline CDR1 and CDR2: LNHDA and SQIVND (reference sequence). CDR3 protein: CASSIRQGNYGYTF. The CDR3 bases are TGTGCCAGTAGTATAAGACAGGGGAACTATGGCTACACCTTC.

The chain joins TRBV28 to TRBJ1-1; possible D gene TRBD1, 5 bases. Trimming took 6 bases from V and 4 from J, leaving 18 bases between them. This CDR3 contains 15 residues. CDR1 MDHEN and CDR2 SYDVKM come from the germline V gene. CDR3 in DNA: TGTGCCAGCAGAGAACCCAGGGTATTTGGCACTGAAGCTTTCTTT. As protein: CASREPRVFGTEAFF.

The chain is built from TRBV5-1 and TRBJ2-5; D possibly corresponds to TRBD2 (6 bases). CDR3 length equals 17 residues. CDR1 and CDR2 from the germline V gene are SGHRS and YFSETQ. Trimming shortened V by 5 bases and J by 4 bases, and 24 bases separated the two germline ends. This chain's CDR3 is CASRRTPAGFALETQYF. The DNA of the CDR3 is TGCGCCAGCAGACGAACCCCTGCGGGGTTTGCGCTAGAGACCCAGTACTTC.

The CDR3 reads CASKSGRNTEAFF. CDR3 nucleotides: TGCGCCAGCAAGTCGGGAAGAAACACTGAAGCTTTCTTT. The chain couples TRBV10-1 to TRBJ1-1; D ambiguous. Trimming removed 7 bases from V and 2 bases from J, with 11 bases in between. Germline lookup yields CDR1 WNHNN and CDR2 SYGVQD (reference sequence). This CDR3 has 13 amino acids.

V gene TRBV11-3 combines with J gene TRBJ2-5; tentatively, D is TRBD1 (6 bases). The CDR3 is 16 amino acids. Looked up from germline, CDR1 is SGHNT and CDR2 is YENEEA. Trimming stripped 1 base from V and 0 bases from J, with 12 bases between. CDR3 nucleotides: TGTGCCAGCAGCTTAGCTGACAGGTTATACCAAGAGACCCAGTACTTC. It is translated as CASSLADRLYQETQYF.

The V gene is TRBV5-6, the J gene TRBJ2-7, with 7 nucleotides matching TRBD1. V shed 4 bases and J 3 bases; nucleotides not matched to a gene: 4. CDR1 and CDR2 from the germline V gene are SGHDT and YYEEEE. This CDR3 is built from 13 residues. CDR3 region: CASSQGVSYEQYF. In DNA form, the CDR3 reads TGTGCCAGCAGCCAGGGGGTTAGCTACGAGCAGTACTTC.

This sequence joins TRBV5-1 and TRBJ2-7, with TRBD1 matching over 8 bases. The J segment lost 2 bases and the V segment lost 4 bases, leaving 2 bases of the junction unmatched. This CDR3 contains 13 residues. Germline V gene data show CDR1 as SGHRS and CDR2 as YFSETQ. As DNA, the CDR3 is TGCGCCAGCAGCCGACAGGGGCCCTACGAGCAGTACTTC. Its translation is CASSRQGPYEQYF.

V and J are TRBV28 and TRBJ1-1; weak D call: TRBD1 (6 bases). Germline CDR1 MDHEN, CDR2 SYDVKM. CDR3 length: 16 amino acids. With 6 bases removed from V and 4 bases from J, the gap between germline ends came to 21 bases. CDR3 region: CASSAERGALATEAFF. The DNA of the CDR3 is TGTGCCAGCAGCGCGGAGCGGGGGGCCCTGGCCACTGAAGCTTTCTTT. Based on the CDR3 plus reference TRBV28 and TRBJ1-1, the full variable domain is DVKVTQSSRYLVKRTGEKVFLECVQDMDHENMFWYRQDPGLGLRLIYFSYDVKMKEKGDIPEGYSVSREKKERFSLILESASTNQTSMYLCASSAERGALATEAFFGQGTRLTVV.

This chain joins TRBV19 and TRBJ1-1; maybe TRBD1 (5 bases). Germline V lookup: CDR1 LNHDA, CDR2 SQIVND (reference sequence). V dropped 6 bases and J dropped 5 bases, with 16 bases sitting between them. The CDR3 covers 14 residues. CDR3 DNA sequence: TGTGCCAGTAGCGGGGGGACCCTTTTGACTGAAGCTTTCTTT. Translated: CASSGGTLLTEAFF.

The chain uses TRBV11-2 and TRBJ2-2; 7 nucleotides agree with TRBD2. There are 16 residues in the CDR3. With 5 bases clipped from V and 5 bases from J, the junction kept 11 bases outside the gene matches. CDR1 is SGHAT and CDR2 is FQNNGV in the germline V gene. CDR3 bases: TGTGCCAGCAGCACCGGGGGGAGTTTAAAAACCGGGGAGCTGTTTTTT. As protein: CASSTGGSLKTGELFF.

CDR3 amino acids: CASSWGVKGAFF. The CDR3 nucleotides read TGTGCCAGCAGCTGGGGGGTGAAGGGAGCTTTCTTT. The chain carries TRBV11-2 and TRBJ1-1, with D tentatively TRBD1 (5 bases). Germline V gene data show CDR1 as SGHAT and CDR2 as FQNNGV. With 4 bases removed from V and 10 bases from J, the gap between germline ends came to 13 bases. The CDR3 has 12 residues. Full variable domain (missing parts from reference TRBV11-2 and TRBJ1-1): EAGVAQSPRYKIIEKRQSVAFWCNPISGHATLYWYQQILGQGPKLLIQFQNNGVVDDSQLPKDRFSAERLKGVDSTLKIQPAKLEDSAVYLCASSWGVKGAFFGQGTRLTVV.